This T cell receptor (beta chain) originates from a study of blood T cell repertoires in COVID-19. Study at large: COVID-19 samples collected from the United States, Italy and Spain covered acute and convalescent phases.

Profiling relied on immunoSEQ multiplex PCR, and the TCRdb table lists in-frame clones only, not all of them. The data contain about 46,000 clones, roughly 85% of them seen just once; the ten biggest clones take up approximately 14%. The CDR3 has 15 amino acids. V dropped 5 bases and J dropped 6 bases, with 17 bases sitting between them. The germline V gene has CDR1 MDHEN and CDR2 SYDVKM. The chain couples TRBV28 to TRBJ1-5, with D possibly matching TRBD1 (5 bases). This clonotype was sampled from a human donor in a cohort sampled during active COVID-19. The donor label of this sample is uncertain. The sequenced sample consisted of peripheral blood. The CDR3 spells CASSPNQGRIQPQHF. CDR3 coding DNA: TGTGCCAGCAGTCCCAACCAGGGAAGAATTCAGCCCCAGCATTTT.